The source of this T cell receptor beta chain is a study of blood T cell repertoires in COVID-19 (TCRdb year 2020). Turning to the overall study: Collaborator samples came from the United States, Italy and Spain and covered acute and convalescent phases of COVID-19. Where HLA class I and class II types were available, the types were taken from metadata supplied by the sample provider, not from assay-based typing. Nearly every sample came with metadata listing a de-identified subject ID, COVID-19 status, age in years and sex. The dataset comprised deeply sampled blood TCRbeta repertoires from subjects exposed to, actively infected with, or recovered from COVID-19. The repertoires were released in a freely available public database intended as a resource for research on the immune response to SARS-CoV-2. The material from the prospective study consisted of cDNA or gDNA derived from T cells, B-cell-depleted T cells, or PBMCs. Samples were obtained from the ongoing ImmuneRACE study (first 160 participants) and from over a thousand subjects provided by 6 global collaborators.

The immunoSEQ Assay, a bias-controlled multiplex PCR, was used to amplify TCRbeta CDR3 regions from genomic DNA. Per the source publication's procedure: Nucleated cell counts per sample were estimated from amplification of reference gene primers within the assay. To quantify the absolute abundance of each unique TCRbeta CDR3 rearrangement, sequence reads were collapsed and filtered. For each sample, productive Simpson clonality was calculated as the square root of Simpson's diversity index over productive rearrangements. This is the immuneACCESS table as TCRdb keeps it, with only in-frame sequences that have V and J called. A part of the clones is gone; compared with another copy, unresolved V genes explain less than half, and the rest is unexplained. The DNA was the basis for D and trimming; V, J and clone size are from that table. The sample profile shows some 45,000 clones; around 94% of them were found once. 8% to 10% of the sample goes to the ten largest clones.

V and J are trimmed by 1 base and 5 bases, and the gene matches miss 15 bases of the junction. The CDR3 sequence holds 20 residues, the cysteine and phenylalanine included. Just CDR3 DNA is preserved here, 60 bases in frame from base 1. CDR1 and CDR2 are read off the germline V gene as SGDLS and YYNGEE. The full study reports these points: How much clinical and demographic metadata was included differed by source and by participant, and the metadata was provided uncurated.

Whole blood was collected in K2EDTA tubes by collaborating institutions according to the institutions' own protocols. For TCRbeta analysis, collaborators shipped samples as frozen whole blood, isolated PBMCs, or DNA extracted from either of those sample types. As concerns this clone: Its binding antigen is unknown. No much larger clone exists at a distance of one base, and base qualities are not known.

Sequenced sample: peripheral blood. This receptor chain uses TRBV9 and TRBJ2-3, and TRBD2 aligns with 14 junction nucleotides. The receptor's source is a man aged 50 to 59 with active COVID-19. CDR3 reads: CASSVSSGQGLAGVIDTQYF. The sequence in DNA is TGTGCCAGCAGCGTATCCTCAGGGCAGGGACTAGCGGGAGTAATAGATACGCAGTATTTT.